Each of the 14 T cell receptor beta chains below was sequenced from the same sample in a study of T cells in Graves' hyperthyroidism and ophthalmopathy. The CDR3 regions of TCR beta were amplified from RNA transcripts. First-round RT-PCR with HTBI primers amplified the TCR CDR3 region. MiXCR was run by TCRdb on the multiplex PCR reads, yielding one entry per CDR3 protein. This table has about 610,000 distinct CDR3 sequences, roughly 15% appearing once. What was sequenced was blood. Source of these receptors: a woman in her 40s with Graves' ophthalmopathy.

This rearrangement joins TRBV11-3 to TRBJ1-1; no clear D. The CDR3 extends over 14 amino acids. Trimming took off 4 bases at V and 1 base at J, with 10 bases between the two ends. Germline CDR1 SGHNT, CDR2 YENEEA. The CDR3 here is CASSSSRWNTEAFF. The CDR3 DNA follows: TGTGCCAGCAGCTCGAGCCGGTGGAACACTGAAGCTTTCTTT.

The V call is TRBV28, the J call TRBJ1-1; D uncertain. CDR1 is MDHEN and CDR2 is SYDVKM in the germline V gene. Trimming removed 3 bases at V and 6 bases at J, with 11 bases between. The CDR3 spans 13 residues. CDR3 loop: CASSFLEVSEAFF. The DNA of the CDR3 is TGTGCCAGCAGTTTTTTGGAGGTGTCTGAAGCTTTCTTT.

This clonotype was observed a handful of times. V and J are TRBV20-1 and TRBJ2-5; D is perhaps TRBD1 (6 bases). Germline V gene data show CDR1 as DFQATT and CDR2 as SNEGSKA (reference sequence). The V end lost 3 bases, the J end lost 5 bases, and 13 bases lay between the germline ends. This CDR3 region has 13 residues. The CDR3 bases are TGCAGTGCTAGGAACCAGAGGGGGGAGACCCAGTACTTC. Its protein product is CSARNQRGETQYF.

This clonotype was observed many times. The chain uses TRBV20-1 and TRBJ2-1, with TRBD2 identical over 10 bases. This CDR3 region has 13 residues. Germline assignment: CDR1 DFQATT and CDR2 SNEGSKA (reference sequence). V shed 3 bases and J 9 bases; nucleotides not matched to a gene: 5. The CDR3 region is CSASVAGGGEQFF. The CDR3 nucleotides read TGCAGTGCTAGTGTAGCGGGAGGTGGTGAGCAGTTCTTC.

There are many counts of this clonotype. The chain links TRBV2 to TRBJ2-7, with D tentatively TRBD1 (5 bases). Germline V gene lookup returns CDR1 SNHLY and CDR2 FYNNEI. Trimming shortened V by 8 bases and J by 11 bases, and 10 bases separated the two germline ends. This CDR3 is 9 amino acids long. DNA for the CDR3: TGTGCCAGCGGGTCACAGGAGTACTTC. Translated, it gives CASGSQEYF. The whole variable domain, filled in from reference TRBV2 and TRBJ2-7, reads EPEVTQTPSHQVTQMGQEVILRCVPISNHLYFYWYRQILGQKVEFLVSFYNNEISEKSEIFDDQFSVERPDGSNFTLKIRSTKLEDSAMYFCASGSQEYFGPGTRLTVT.

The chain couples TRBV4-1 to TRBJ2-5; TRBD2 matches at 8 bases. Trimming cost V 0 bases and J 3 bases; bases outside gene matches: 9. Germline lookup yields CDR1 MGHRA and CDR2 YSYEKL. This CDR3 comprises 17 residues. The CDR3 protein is CASSQEEGLVGEETQYF. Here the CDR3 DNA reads TGCGCCAGCAGCCAAGAGGAGGGACTAGTCGGTGAAGAGACCCAGTACTTC.

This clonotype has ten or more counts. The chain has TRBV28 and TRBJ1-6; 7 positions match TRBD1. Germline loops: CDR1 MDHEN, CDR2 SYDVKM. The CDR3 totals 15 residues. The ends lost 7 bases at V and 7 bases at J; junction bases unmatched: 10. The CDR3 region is CASKTPEGANSPLHF. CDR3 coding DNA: TGTGCCAGCAAAACACCGGAGGGGGCGAATTCACCCCTCCACTTT.

The CDR3 loop is CSADRGVETQYF. The CDR3 bases are TGCAGCGCGGACAGGGGAGTCGAGACCCAGTACTTC. V gene TRBV29-1 combines with J gene TRBJ2-5; TRBD1 matches at 9 bases. The V gene's germline CDR1 is SQVTM and CDR2 ANQGSEA. The CDR3 runs 12 residues. V gave up 7 bases and J gave up 5 bases; unmatched junction bases: 5.

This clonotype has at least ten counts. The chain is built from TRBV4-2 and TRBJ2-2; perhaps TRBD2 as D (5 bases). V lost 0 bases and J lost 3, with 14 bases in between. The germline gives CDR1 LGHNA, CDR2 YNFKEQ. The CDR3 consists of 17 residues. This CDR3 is CASSQEMRARDTGELFF. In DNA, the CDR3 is TGTGCCAGCAGCCAAGAAATGAGGGCTAGGGACACCGGGGAGCTGTTTTTT.

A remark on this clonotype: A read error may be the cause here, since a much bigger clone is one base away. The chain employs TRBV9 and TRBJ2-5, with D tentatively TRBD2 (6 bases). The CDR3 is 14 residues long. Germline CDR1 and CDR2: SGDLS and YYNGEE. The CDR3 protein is CASSPGGTQGTQYF. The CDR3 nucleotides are TGTGCCAGCAGCCCTGGGGGGACTCAAGGGACCCAGTACTTC.

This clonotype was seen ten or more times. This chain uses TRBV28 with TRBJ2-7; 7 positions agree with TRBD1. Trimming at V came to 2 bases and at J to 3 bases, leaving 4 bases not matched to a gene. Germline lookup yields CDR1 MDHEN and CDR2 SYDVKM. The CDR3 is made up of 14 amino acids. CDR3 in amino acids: CASSLATGIYEQYF. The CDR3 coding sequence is TGTGCCAGCAGTTTAGCGACAGGGATCTACGAGCAGTACTTC.

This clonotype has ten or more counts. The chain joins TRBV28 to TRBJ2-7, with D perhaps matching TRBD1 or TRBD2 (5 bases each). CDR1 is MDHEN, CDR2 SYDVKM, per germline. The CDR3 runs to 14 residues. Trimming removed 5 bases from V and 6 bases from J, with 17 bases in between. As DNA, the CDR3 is TGTGCCAGCAGTCCGGGGACCACCGTTGGCGAGCAGTACTTC. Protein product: CASSPGTTVGEQYF.

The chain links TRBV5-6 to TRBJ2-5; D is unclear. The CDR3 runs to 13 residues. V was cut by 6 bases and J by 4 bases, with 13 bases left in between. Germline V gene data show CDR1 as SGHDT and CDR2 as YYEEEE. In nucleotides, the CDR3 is TGTGCCAGCACGACCTGGGCGGTAGAGACCCAGTACTTC. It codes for CASTTWAVETQYF.

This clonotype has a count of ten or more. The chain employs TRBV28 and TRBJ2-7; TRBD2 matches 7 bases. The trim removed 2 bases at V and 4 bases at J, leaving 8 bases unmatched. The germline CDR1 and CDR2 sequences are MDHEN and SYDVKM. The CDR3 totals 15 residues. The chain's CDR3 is CASSLLAEASYEQYF. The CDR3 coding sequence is TGTGCCAGCAGTTTACTAGCGGAGGCGAGTTACGAGCAGTACTTC. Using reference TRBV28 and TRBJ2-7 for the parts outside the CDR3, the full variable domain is DVKVTQSSRYLVKRTGEKVFLECVQDMDHENMFWYRQDPGLGLRLIYFSYDVKMKEKGDIPEGYSVSREKKERFSLILESASTNQTSMYLCASSLLAEASYEQYFGPGTRLTVT.